One and the same sample provided the 28 T cell receptor beta chains below, sequenced in a study of blood T cell repertoires in COVID-19. Profiling relied on immunoSEQ multiplex PCR, and the TCRdb table lists in-frame clones only, not all of them. The sample contains 350,000 or so clones, 85% to 90% of which appear only once. Sequencing input: PBMCs or T cells enriched from blood (not recorded which). These receptor sequences come from a woman aged 25 to 39 who had been exposed to COVID-19.

The chain is built from TRBV28 and TRBJ2-1; 7 bases fit TRBD1. The CDR3 loop spans 15 amino acids. After removal of 8 bases from V and 2 bases from J, the junction contained 9 bases not matched to a gene. CDR1 and CDR2 (germline): MDHEN, SYDVKM. This chain's CDR3 is CASAPPGQTYNEQFF. In DNA, the CDR3 is TGTGCCAGCGCACCGCCGGGACAGACCTACAATGAGCAGTTCTTC. Variable domain in full (rest from reference TRBV28 and TRBJ2-1): DVKVTQSSRYLVKRTGEKVFLECVQDMDHENMFWYRQDPGLGLRLIYFSYDVKMKEKGDIPEGYSVSREKKERFSLILESASTNQTSMYLCASAPPGQTYNEQFFGPGTRLTVL.

The chain uses TRBV28 and TRBJ1-1, with TRBD1 matching over 7 bases. Germline V gene data show CDR1 as MDHEN and CDR2 as SYDVKM. V lost 3 bases and J lost 3; bases outside the gene matches: 7. This CDR3 comprises 15 residues. CDR3 sequence (DNA): TGTGCCAGCAGTTTTCCTCGGGACAGCTACACTGAAGCTTTCTTT. It specifies CASSFPRDSYTEAFF.

The J gene is TRBJ1-2, the V gene TRBV27, with TRBD1 as a possible D gene (6 bases). The CDR3 extends over 14 amino acids. Deletions cut 5 bases from V and 1 base from J, with 11 bases between. Germline V gene sequence: CDR1 MNHEY, CDR2 SMNVEV (reference sequence). CDR3: CASSIRQDNYGYTF. In nucleotides, the CDR3 is TGTGCCAGCAGTATACGACAGGATAACTATGGCTACACCTTC.

V and J are TRBV6-2 or TRBV6-3 and TRBJ1-2; TRBD1 matches at 11 bases. V dropped 0 bases and J dropped 4; count of bases not matched to a gene: 13. Per the germline V gene, CDR1 is MNHEY and CDR2 is SVGEGT. This CDR3 spans 19 amino acids. CDR3 DNA sequence: TGTGCCAGCAGTTACTCGAACCAGGACAGGGGGCGTAACCCCTATGGCTACACCTTC. Its translation: CASSYSNQDRGRNPYGYTF.

The rearrangement uses TRBV4-1 and TRBJ2-5, with 12 nucleotides matching TRBD2. Germline lookup yields CDR1 MGHRA and CDR2 YSYEKL. The CDR3 runs 16 residues. V dropped 3 bases and J dropped 3; count of bases not matched to a gene: 5. CDR3 residues: CASSQDRTSGKETQYF. The DNA for the CDR3 is TGCGCCAGCAGCCAGGATCGGACTAGCGGGAAAGAGACCCAGTACTTC.

This chain connects TRBV27 to TRBJ2-7, with D perhaps TRBD1 (5 bases). V lost 3 bases and J 6 bases, leaving 12 bases between the germline ends. Germline V CDR1 and CDR2: MNHEY, SMNVEV (reference sequence). The CDR3 is 13 amino acids. The chain's CDR3 is CASSFRDLSEQYF. CDR3 nucleotide sequence: TGTGCCAGCAGTTTCAGGGATTTGAGCGAGCAGTACTTC.

This chain joins TRBV7-3 and TRBJ1-2; TRBD1 is a possible D gene (6 bases). The CDR3 length is 15 residues. The V end was cut by 1 base, the J end by 8 bases, with 17 bases between. CDR1 and CDR2 from the germline V gene are SGHTA and FQGTGA. CDR3 region: CASSLNSRTAYGYTF. For the CDR3, the DNA is TGTGCCAGCAGCTTAAATTCCCGGACAGCTTACGGCTACACCTTC.

CDR3 sequence reads: CASSASWSGTGPSGANVLTF. The DNA of the CDR3 is TGCGCCAGCAGTGCTTCATGGTCCGGGACAGGACCCTCTGGGGCCAACGTCCTGACTTTC. This sequence joins TRBV10-1 and TRBJ2-6; 8 nucleotides match TRBD1. The germline gives CDR1 WNHNN, CDR2 SYGVQD (reference sequence). V dropped 4 bases and J dropped 0; count of bases not matched to a gene: 14. The CDR3 contains 20 residues.

V gene TRBV28 combines with J gene TRBJ1-2; 11 bases match TRBD1. The germline gives CDR1 MDHEN, CDR2 SYDVKM. Trimming took 3 bases from V and 4 from J; bases not matched to a gene: 7. The CDR3 is 16 residues long. CDR3 nucleotide sequence: TGTGCCAGCAGTTTGGGGGGACAGGGGGTCGGCTATGGCTACACCTTC. Residues: CASSLGGQGVGYGYTF.

V is TRBV12-3 or TRBV12-4 and J is TRBJ2-3; D unresolved. Trimming pared 7 bases from V and 1 base from J, leaving 6 bases between. This CDR3 contains 12 residues. CDR3 sequence (DNA): TGTGCCAGCACGGCGGGCACAGATACGCAGTATTTT. Translating it yields CASTAGTDTQYF.

The rearrangement uses TRBV18 and TRBJ2-5; D remains ambiguous. V was cut by 3 bases and J by 0 bases, with 5 bases left in between. The CDR3 loop spans 13 amino acids. CDR1 is KGHSH and CDR2 is LQKENI in the germline V gene. The CDR3: CASSPFDQETQYF. CDR3 coding DNA: TGTGCCAGCTCACCCTTTGACCAAGAGACCCAGTACTTC.

This rearrangement joins TRBV27 to TRBJ1-6, with D maybe TRBD1 (6 bases). The CDR3 contains 14 residues. V lost 6 bases, J lost 9 bases, and 15 bases lay in between. The germline CDR1 and CDR2 sequences are MNHEY and SMNVEV (reference sequence). The CDR3 is CASSRDTEGSPLHF. The CDR3 DNA follows: TGTGCCAGCAGCCGGGACACCGAGGGTTCACCCCTCCACTTT.

The CDR3 spells CASSLSGGLAGKSGELFF. As DNA, the CDR3 is TGTGCCAGCAGCTTATCGGGGGGACTAGCGGGAAAATCCGGGGAGCTGTTTTTT. V usage is TRBV7-2 and J usage is TRBJ2-2; 13 bases line up with TRBD2. The CDR3 runs to 18 residues. Germline lookup yields CDR1 SGHTA and CDR2 FQGNSA. V shed 2 bases and J 6 bases; nucleotides not matched to a gene: 9.

This chain links TRBV5-1 with TRBJ2-1; 9 nucleotides match TRBD2. The CDR3 is made up of 15 amino acids. Trimming at V came to 0 bases and at J to 2 bases, leaving 0 bases not matched to a gene. Germline V gene data show CDR1 as SGHRS and CDR2 as YFSETQ. As DNA, the CDR3 is TGCGCCAGCAGCTTGGCTAGCGGGACCTACAATGAGCAGTTCTTC. As protein: CASSLASGTYNEQFF.

The V and J genes are TRBV9 and TRBJ1-3, with TRBD1 matching over 8 bases. From germline, CDR1 is SGDLS and CDR2 YYNGEE. The ends lost 3 bases at V and 2 bases at J; junction bases unmatched: 1. The CDR3 totals 14 residues. The chain's CDR3 is CASSAGQAGNTIYF. CDR3 nucleotide sequence: TGTGCCAGCAGCGCGGGACAGGCTGGAAACACCATATATTTT.

This chain uses TRBV5-4 with TRBJ1-4; 8 bases agree with TRBD1. J was trimmed by 4 bases and V by 1 base; bases with no gene match: 3. The V gene's germline CDR1 is SGHNT and CDR2 YYREEE (reference sequence). The CDR3 totals 15 residues. This CDR3 is CASSLPDRGNEKLFF. CDR3 coding DNA: TGTGCCAGCAGCTTGCCAGACAGGGGTAATGAAAAACTGTTTTTT.

A remark on this clone: The sample has other DNA sequences that encode this CDR3 too. The V gene is TRBV19, the J gene TRBJ1-5, with unresolved D. This CDR3 contains 14 residues. The V gene's germline CDR1 is LNHDA and CDR2 SQIVND (reference sequence). The V end lost 1 base, the J end lost 6 bases, and 10 bases lay between the germline ends. Written as DNA, the CDR3 is TGTGCCAGTAGTATAGCTCTGGGCAGTCAGCCCCAGCATTTT. Protein product: CASSIALGSQPQHF.

This chain connects TRBV19 to TRBJ2-3; possibly TRBD1 for D (6 bases). The germline gives CDR1 LNHDA, CDR2 SQIVND (reference sequence). V gave up 6 bases and J gave up 1 base, with 11 bases separating them. There are 14 residues in the CDR3. In DNA, the CDR3 is TGTGCCAGTAGATTACAGGGACGCACAGATACGCAGTATTTT. It translates to CASRLQGRTDTQYF.

V and J are TRBV2 and TRBJ2-7, with 12 bases lining up with TRBD2. J was trimmed by 3 bases and V by 6 bases; bases with no gene match: 9. The CDR3 length is 16 residues. Germline CDR1 is SNHLY and CDR2 is FYNNEI. The CDR3 bases are TGTGCCAGCAGAGTCATTCCGGGACTAGCGGGCTACGAGCAGTACTTC. It codes for CASRVIPGLAGYEQYF.

The chain uses TRBV5-8 and TRBJ2-7; 10 nucleotides match TRBD2. This CDR3 is built from 14 residues. V dropped 4 bases and J dropped 3; count of bases not matched to a gene: 4. Germline V lookup: CDR1 SGHTS, CDR2 YDEGEE. The CDR3 nucleotides are TGTGCCAGCAGCATGATAGCGGGAGGCTACGAGCAGTACTTC. Translating gives CASSMIAGGYEQYF.

The CDR3 reads CASIFGSGTDTQYF. CDR3 coding DNA: TGTGCCAGCATTTTCGGTTCCGGCACAGATACGCAGTATTTT. V and J are TRBV28 and TRBJ2-3; D is unresolved. CDR1 and CDR2 (germline): MDHEN, SYDVKM. The V and J ends lost 7 bases and 1 base respectively, with 12 bases between them. This CDR3 has 14 residues. The whole variable domain, remainder taken from reference TRBV28 and TRBJ2-3, is DVKVTQSSRYLVKRTGEKVFLECVQDMDHENMFWYRQDPGLGLRLIYFSYDVKMKEKGDIPEGYSVSREKKERFSLILESASTNQTSMYLCASIFGSGTDTQYFGPGTRLTVL.

This chain links TRBV5-1 with TRBJ1-6; TRBD1 agrees at 9 bases. This CDR3 is built from 15 residues. CDR1 is SGHRS, CDR2 YFSETQ, per germline. The V and J ends lost 0 bases and 10 bases, in that order; junction bases with no gene match: 5. The CDR3 here is CASSLETGGGSPLHF. The CDR3 DNA sequence: TGCGCCAGCAGCTTGGAGACAGGGGGAGGATCACCCCTCCACTTT.

The V gene is TRBV27, the J gene TRBJ2-7; 12 positions match TRBD2. The CDR3 totals 18 residues. CDR1 and CDR2 from the germline V gene are MNHEY and SMNVEV (reference sequence). The ends lost 5 bases at V and 0 bases at J; junction bases unmatched: 11. The CDR3 reads CASSPRLAGASSSYEQYF. DNA for the CDR3: TGTGCCAGCAGTCCCCGACTAGCGGGAGCCTCGAGCTCCTACGAGCAGTACTTC.

This clone was detected a few times. The rearrangement uses TRBV6-2 or TRBV6-3 and TRBJ2-3, with 9 bases matching TRBD2. The CDR3 is 20 amino acids. The germline V gene encodes CDR1 MNHEY and CDR2 SVGEGT. J was trimmed by 0 bases and V by 0 bases; bases with no gene match: 13. CDR3 in amino acids: CASSYSRGGTSITSTDTQYF. The CDR3 nucleotides read TGTGCCAGCAGTTACTCGAGGGGGGGGACTAGCATTACTAGCACAGATACGCAGTATTTT.

J is TRBJ2-2 and V is TRBV28; TRBD1 agrees at 9 bases. Germline CDR1 reads MDHEN; CDR2 reads SYDVKM. The CDR3 spans 21 residues. V lost 4 bases and J lost 0; bases outside the gene matches: 18. The CDR3 loop is CASSYRGLFSVGQANTGELFF. For the CDR3, the DNA is TGTGCCAGCAGTTACAGGGGGCTTTTCAGTGTGGGGCAGGCGAACACCGGGGAGCTGTTTTTT.

The chain has TRBV7-2 and TRBJ1-5; weak D call: TRBD1 (6 bases). Germline V lookup: CDR1 SGHTA, CDR2 FQGNSA. Trimming removed 3 bases at V and 3 bases at J, with 9 bases between. This CDR3 comprises 14 residues. The CDR3: CASSLTGSNQPQHF. Here the CDR3 DNA reads TGTGCCAGCAGCTTGACAGGCTCCAATCAGCCCCAGCATTTT.

The V and J genes are TRBV2 and TRBJ1-2, with 7 bases identical to TRBD1. The CDR3 totals 14 residues. Germline V lookup: CDR1 SNHLY, CDR2 FYNNEI. V lost 5 bases, J lost 2 bases, and 5 bases stayed unmatched. The CDR3 region is CASSREQGNYGYTF. The CDR3 nucleotides are TGTGCCAGCAGTAGAGAACAGGGGAACTATGGCTACACCTTC. The full variable domain, with the rest looked up from reference TRBV2 and TRBJ1-2, is EPEVTQTPSHQVTQMGQEVILRCVPISNHLYFYWYRQILGQKVEFLVSFYNNEISEKSEIFDDQFSVERPDGSNFTLKIRSTKLEDSAMYFCASSREQGNYGYTFGSGTRLTVV.

The V call is TRBV7-3, the J call TRBJ1-4; tentatively, D is TRBD1 (5 bases). The CDR3 covers 16 residues. CDR1 is SGHTA, CDR2 FQGTGA, per germline. Trimming removed 5 bases at V and 1 base at J, with 14 bases between. The DNA for the CDR3 is TGTGCCAGCAGCCCCGACAGTATAGGAACTAATGAAAAACTGTTTTTT. It translates to CASSPDSIGTNEKLFF.